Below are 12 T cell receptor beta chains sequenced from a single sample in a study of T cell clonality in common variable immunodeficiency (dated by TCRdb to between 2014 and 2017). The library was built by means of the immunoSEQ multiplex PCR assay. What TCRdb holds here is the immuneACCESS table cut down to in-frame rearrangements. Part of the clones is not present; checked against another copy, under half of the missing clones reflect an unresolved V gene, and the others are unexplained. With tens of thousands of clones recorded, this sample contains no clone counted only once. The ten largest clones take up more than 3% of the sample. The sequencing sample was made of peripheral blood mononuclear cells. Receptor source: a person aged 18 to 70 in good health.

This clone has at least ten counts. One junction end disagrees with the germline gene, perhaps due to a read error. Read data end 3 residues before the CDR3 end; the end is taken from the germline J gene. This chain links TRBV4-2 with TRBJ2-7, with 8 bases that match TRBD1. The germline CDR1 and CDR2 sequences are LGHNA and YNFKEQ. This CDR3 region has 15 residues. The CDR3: CASSQVRTGPYEQYF. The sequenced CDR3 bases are TGCGCCAGCAGCCAAGTAAGGACAGGGCCGTACGAG.

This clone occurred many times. The CDR3 DNA, read in part, is TGTGCCAGCAGTTATGCGGGGGCCGACACAGATACG. It encodes CASSYAGADTDT. The full CDR3 protein reads CASSYAGADTDTQYF. V usage is TRBV6-2 or TRBV6-3 and J usage is TRBJ2-3, with a possible D match to TRBD2 (7 bases). The observed sequence ends 3 residues before the CDR3 terminus, with the missing tail filled in from the germline J gene. From germline, CDR1 is MNHEY and CDR2 SVGEGT. V lost 3 bases, J lost 2 bases, and 12 bases lay in between. There are 15 residues in the CDR3.

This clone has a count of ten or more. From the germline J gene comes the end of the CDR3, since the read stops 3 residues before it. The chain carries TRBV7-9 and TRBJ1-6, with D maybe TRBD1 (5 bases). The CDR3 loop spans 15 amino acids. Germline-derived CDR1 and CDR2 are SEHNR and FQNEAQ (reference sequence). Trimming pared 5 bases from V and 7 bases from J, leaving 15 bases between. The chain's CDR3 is CASSPLGLLNSPLHF. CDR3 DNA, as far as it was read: TGTGCCAGCAGCCCCCTGGGGCTACTCAATTCACCC.

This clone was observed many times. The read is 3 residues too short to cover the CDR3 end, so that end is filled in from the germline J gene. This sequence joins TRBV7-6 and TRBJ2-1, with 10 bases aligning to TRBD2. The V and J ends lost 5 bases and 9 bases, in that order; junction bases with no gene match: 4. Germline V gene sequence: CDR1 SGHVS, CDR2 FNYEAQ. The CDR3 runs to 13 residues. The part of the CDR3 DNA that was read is TGTGCCAGCAGCGCAAGGACTAGCGGTGAG. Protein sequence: CASSARTSGE. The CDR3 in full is CASSARTSGEQFF.

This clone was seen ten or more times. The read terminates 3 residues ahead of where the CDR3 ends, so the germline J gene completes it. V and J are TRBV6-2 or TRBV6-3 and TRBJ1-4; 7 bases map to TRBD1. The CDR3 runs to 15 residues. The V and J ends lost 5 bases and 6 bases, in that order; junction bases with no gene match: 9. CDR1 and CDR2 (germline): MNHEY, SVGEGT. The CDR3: CASSQPTGTDEKLFF. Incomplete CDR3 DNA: TGTGCCAGCAGTCAACCCACCGGGACAGATGAAAAA.

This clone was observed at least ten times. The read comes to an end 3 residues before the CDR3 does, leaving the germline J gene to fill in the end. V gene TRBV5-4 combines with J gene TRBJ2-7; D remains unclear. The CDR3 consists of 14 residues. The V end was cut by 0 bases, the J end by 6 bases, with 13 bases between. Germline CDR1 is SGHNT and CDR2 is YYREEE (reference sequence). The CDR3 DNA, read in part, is TGTGCCAGCAGCTTGGGACAAGTTCTCTCCGAG. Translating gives CASSLGQVLSE. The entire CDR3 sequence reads CASSLGQVLSEQYF.

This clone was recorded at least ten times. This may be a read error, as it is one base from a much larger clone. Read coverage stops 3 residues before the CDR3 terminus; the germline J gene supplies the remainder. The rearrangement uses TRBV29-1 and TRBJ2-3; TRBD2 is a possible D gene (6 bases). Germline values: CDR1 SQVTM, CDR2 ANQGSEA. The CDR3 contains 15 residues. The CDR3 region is CSVGPGEGVNQPQYF. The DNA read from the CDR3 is TGCAGCGTTGGTCCGGGGGAAGGGGTCAATCAGCCG.

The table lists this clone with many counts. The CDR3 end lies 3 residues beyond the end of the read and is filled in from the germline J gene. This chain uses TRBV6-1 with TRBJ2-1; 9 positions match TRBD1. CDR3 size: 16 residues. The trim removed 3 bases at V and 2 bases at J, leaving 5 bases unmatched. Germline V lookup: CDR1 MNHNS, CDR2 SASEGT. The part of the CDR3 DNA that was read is TGTGCCAGCAGTGATCGACAGGGGGTGCCCTACAATGAG. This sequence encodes CASSDRQGVPYNE. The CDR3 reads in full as CASSDRQGVPYNEQFF.

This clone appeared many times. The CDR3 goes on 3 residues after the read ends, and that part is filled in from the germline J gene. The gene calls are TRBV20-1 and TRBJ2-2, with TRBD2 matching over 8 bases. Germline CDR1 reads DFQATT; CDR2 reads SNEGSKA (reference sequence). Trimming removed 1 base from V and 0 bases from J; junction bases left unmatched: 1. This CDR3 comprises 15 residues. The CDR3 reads CSARGSGTNTGELFF. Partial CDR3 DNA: TGCAGTGCTAGAGGTAGCGGGACGAACACCGGGGAG.

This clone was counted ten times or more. This CDR3 reads CASSSVLGLMDTQYF. The DNA read from the CDR3 is TGTGCCAGCAGTTCAGTGCTCGGGTTAATGGATACG. The J gene is TRBJ2-3, the V gene TRBV12-3 or TRBV12-4; the D is unclear. The missing CDR3 end, 3 residues past where the read stops, is filled in from the germline J gene. The CDR3 is 15 residues long. Trimming removed 4 bases at V and 6 bases at J, with 17 bases between.

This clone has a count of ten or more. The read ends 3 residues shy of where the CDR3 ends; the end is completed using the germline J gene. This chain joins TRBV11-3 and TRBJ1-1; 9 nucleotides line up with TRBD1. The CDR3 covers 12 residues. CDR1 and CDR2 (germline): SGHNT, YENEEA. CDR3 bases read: TGTGCCAGCAGCTTGACAGGGGGACCA. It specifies CASSLTGGP. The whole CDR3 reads CASSLTGGPAFF.

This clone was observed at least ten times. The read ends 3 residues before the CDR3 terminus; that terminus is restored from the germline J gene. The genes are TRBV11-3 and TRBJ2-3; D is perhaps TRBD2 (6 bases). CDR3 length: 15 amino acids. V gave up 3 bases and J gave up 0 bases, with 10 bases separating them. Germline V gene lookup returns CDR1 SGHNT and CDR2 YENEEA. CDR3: CASSLGLTSTDTQYF. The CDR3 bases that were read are TGTGCCAGCAGCTTGGGACTGACTAGCACAGATACG. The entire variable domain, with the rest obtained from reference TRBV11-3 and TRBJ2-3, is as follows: EAGVVQSPRYKIIEKKQPVAFWCNPISGHNTLYWYLQNLGQGPELLIRYENEEAVDDSQLPKDRFSAERLKGVDSTLKIQPAELGDSAVYLCASSLGLTSTDTQYFGPGTRLTVL.